This is a list of T cell receptor beta chains from one sample in a study of T-cell reconstitution after alpha-beta-depleted transplantation in children. TCRdb itself ran the PCR reads through MiXCR, one entry per CDR3 protein. The data show hundreds of thousands of distinct CDR3 sequences, more than 9% seen once. The specimen was PBMCs, collected before TCRalphabeta/CD19-depleted stem cell transplant. These receptors were taken from a child younger than 10 with inherited bone marrow failure, due to receive a stem cell transplant. The CDR3 runs from the conserved cysteine through the conserved F or W. A D gene is named only where the DNA matches it firmly. Some rows have no size entry. The others give once, few or many, or a class for an expanded clone.

v_call	d_call	clone_size	j_call	cdr3_aa	cdr3_nt
TRBV6-2/TRBV6-3	NA	few	TRBJ2-7	CASSSTVLSSYEQYF	TGTGCCAGCAGTTCCACTGTACTGAGCTCCTACGAGCAGTACTTC
TRBV7-2	NA	few	TRBJ2-5	CASSLDGRPETQYF	TGTGCCAGCAGCTTAGATGGGCGGCCAGAGACCCAGTACTTC
TRBV18	NA	many	TRBJ2-2	CASSPPRGTPSTGELFF	TGTGCCAGCTCACCGCCTCGCGGGACCCCTTCCACCGGGGAGCTGTTTTTT
TRBV20-1	TRBD2	NA	TRBJ2-1	CSARRLAGRIYNEQFF	TGCAGTGCTAGAAGACTAGCGGGAAGGATCTACAATGAGCAGTTCTTC
TRBV28	NA	many	TRBJ2-3	CASSFLVGTQYF	TGTGCCAGCAGTTTTTTGGTGGGTACGCAGTATTTT
TRBV12-3/TRBV12-4	NA	few	TRBJ2-1	CAIREGAENEQFF	TGTGCCATCAGGGAGGGGGCGGAAAATGAGCAGTTCTTC
TRBV12-3/TRBV12-4	NA	many	TRBJ2-4	CASSQTDTLKNIQYF	TGTGCCAGCAGTCAAACCGATACACTCAAAAACATTCAGTACTTC
TRBV5-1	NA	many	TRBJ2-1	CASYYNPGSGSYNEQFF	TGCGCCAGCTATTACAACCCCGGGAGTGGCTCCTACAATGAGCAGTTCTTC
TRBV6-1	NA	NA	TRBJ2-2	CASSEEEGNTGELFF	TGTGCCAGCAGTGAGGAAGAGGGAAACACCGGGGAGCTGTTTTTT
TRBV15	NA	many	TRBJ2-2	CATRLPGQPTGELFF	TGTGCCACCAGATTACCGGGACAACCTACCGGGGAGCTGTTTTTT
TRBV2	NA	NA	TRBJ2-3	CASSEGGSTDTQYF	TGTGCCAGCAGTGAAGGGGGCAGCACAGATACGCAGTATTTT
TRBV9	NA	many	TRBJ2-7	CASSVGAGTYEQYF	TGTGCCAGCAGCGTAGGGGCAGGAACCTACGAGCAGTACTTC
TRBV20-1	TRBD2	few	TRBJ2-7	CSASRLAGGPYEQYF	TGCAGTGCTTCTAGACTAGCGGGGGGGCCTTACGAGCAGTACTTC
TRBV7-2	NA	many	TRBJ2-7	CASSLGVLTYEQYF	TGTGCCAGCAGCTTAGGAGTCCTTACCTACGAGCAGTACTTC
TRBV27	NA	many	TRBJ2-7	CASSSVPYEQYF	TGTGCCAGCAGTAGCGTCCCCTACGAGCAGTACTTC
TRBV30	NA	NA	TRBJ2-7	CAWSSSGVTYEQYF	TGTGCCTGGAGTTCGTCGGGAGTAACCTACGAGCAGTACTTC
TRBV4-3	NA	many	TRBJ2-1	CASSQEPGTGYEQFF	TGCGCCAGCAGCCAAGAGCCCGGGACCGGGTATGAGCAGTTCTTC
TRBV4-3	NA	NA	TRBJ2-3	CASSQEVAFSTDTQYF	TGCGCCAGCAGCCAAGAAGTAGCATTTAGCACAGATACGCAGTATTTT
TRBV12-3/TRBV12-4	TRBD1	NA	TRBJ2-1	CASSLRDRKYNEQFF	TGTGCCAGCAGTTTACGGGACAGGAAGTACAATGAGCAGTTCTTC
TRBV7-8	NA	many	TRBJ2-7	CASMIWGEPYEQYF	TGTGCCAGCATGATTTGGGGAGAGCCCTACGAGCAGTACTTC
TRBV20-1	NA	NA	TRBJ1-2	CSASTVADTF	TGCAGTGCTAGTACCGTCGCAGACACCTTC
TRBV20-1	TRBD1	many	TRBJ2-1	CSARDETGHNEQFF	TGCAGTGCTAGAGACGAGACAGGGCACAATGAGCAGTTCTTC
TRBV27	NA	many	TRBJ2-6	CASSLRSGANVLTF	TGTGCCAGCAGTTTAAGGTCTGGGGCCAACGTCCTGACTTTC
TRBV6-2/TRBV6-3	NA	medium-sized	TRBJ2-1	CASIDGGRGRYNEQFF	TGTGCCAGCATTGACGGAGGGAGGGGGCGATACAATGAGCAGTTCTTC
TRBV27	TRBD2	once	TRBJ2-5	CASSLLLAGGPETQYF	TGTGCCAGCAGTTTATTACTAGCGGGAGGGCCAGAGACCCAGTACTTC
TRBV4-3	NA	few	TRBJ2-1	CASSQVGGRGEQFF	TGCGCCAGCAGCCAAGTGGGCGGGCGGGGTGAGCAGTTCTTC
TRBV30	TRBD2	many	TRBJ2-5	CAWSGGRARETQYF	TGTGCCTGGAGCGGCGGGAGGGCCAGGGAGACCCAGTACTTC
TRBV3-1	TRBD2	few	TRBJ2-4	CASSQIAGLAGQYF	TGTGCCAGCAGCCAGATTGCCGGACTAGCGGGTCAGTACTTC
TRBV7-9	NA	many	TRBJ2-4	CASNPGGNIQYF	TGTGCCAGCAACCCCGGGGGTAACATTCAGTACTTC
TRBV11-2	NA	many	TRBJ1-3	CASSSLRGSGNTIYF	TGTGCCAGCAGCTCCCTTAGGGGATCTGGAAACACCATATATTTT
TRBV29-1	NA	many	TRBJ2-7	CSAVQVPYEQYF	TGCAGCGCCGTACAAGTACCCTACGAGCAGTACTTC